The rows below give T cell receptor beta chains drawn from one sample of a study of monozygotic twins with cystic fibrosis. The protocol was immunoSEQ multiplex PCR, while the TCRdb copy is restricted to in-frame clones and leaves out a portion. Altogether 20,000 to 30,000 clones are present, 90% being singletons, with the ten largest covering about 0.54%. Sequencing was carried out using blood. The receptors originated from a girl aged 2 to 10 with cystic fibrosis. Both conserved end residues are part of each CDR3. A D gene is named only where the DNA matches it firmly. Rows may omit the clone size; those that give it use once, few, many or a size class.

V gene	D gene	J gene	clone size	CDR3 DNA	CDR3 protein
TRBV7-8	TRBD1	TRBJ1-6	-	TGTGCCAGCAGCTCCCTTAAGAGGACAGGGGGCTCCTATAATTCACCCCTCCACTTT	CASSSLKRTGGSYNSPLHF
TRBV29-1	-	TRBJ1-1	-	TGCAGCGTTGAAACGGTGATGAGTCCGATGAACACTGAAGCTTTCTTT	CSVETVMSPMNTEAFF
TRBV7-9	-	TRBJ2-3	-	TGTGCCAGCAGCTTCCCCCACGACCCAGGGGTGGGGGGTCCATCGCAGTATTTT	CASSFPHDPGVGGPSQYF
TRBV18	-	TRBJ2-7	-	TGTGCCAGCTCGCACGGACAGACCTACGAGCAGTACTTC	CASSHGQTYEQYF
TRBV28	TRBD1	TRBJ1-5	-	TGTGCCAGCAGTTTCTCGGGACAGGGTGCCAATCAGCCCCAGCATTTT	CASSFSGQGANQPQHF
TRBV10-3	-	TRBJ2-3	-	TGTGCCATCAGCAGGGGAGATACGCAGTATTTT	CAISRGDTQYF
TRBV14	TRBD1	TRBJ1-6	-	TGTGCCAGCAGACGGCGGACAGGCCCGGGATTTTCACCCCTCCACTTT	CASRRRTGPGFSPLHF
TRBV11-1	-	TRBJ2-7	-	TGTGCCAGCAGCTTAGTAGGCGGTGCCTGGGACGAGCAGTACTTC	CASSLVGGAWDEQYF
TRBV15	-	TRBJ1-1	-	TGTGCCACCAGCAGAGATGGGGGCCGGACCTTGAACACTGAAGCTTTCTTT	CATSRDGGRTLNTEAFF
TRBV6-1	TRBD2	TRBJ2-1	-	TGTGCCAGCAGTGAAATGTACCGGGGGGAACAATACAATGAGCAGTTCTTC	CASSEMYRGEQYNEQFF
TRBV29-1	-	TRBJ2-3	-	TGCAGCGTGAATGGGGGTACGCAGTATTTT	CSVNGGTQYF
TRBV2	-	TRBJ2-7	-	TGTGCCAGCAGTGTTCCCGGGGGCTACGAGCAGTACTTC	CASSVPGGYEQYF
TRBV6-5	-	TRBJ2-3	-	TGTGCCAGCAGTTGGGGGGGAGGGGGAGCAAATACGCAGTATTTT	CASSWGGGGANTQYF
TRBV6-1	TRBD1	TRBJ2-5	-	TGTGCCAGCATTTATACAGGGGCTCGACAAGAGACCCAGTACTTC	CASIYTGARQETQYF
TRBV7-2	TRBD1	TRBJ1-4	-	TGTGCCAGCAGCTTACTCGGCAGGGGGGGTGAAAAACTGTTTTTT	CASSLLGRGGEKLFF
TRBV5-1	TRBD2	TRBJ2-1	-	TGCGCCAGCAGCCCAGGCAGCGGGGGGGCCCGGTACAATGAGCAGTTCTTC	CASSPGSGGARYNEQFF
TRBV5-5	-	TRBJ2-1	-	TGTGCCAGCAGCCCGAAGGGTGAGCAGTTCTTC	CASSPKGEQFF
TRBV19	TRBD1	TRBJ1-2	-	TGTGCCAGTACCCCTCCGTCAAGGCGACAGGGGGCAGGCTATGGCTACACCTTC	CASTPPSRRQGAGYGYTF
TRBV9	-	TRBJ2-7	-	TGTGCCAGCAGCCGAAACACCGGGACACCTTACGAGCAGTACTTC	CASSRNTGTPYEQYF
TRBV2	-	TRBJ1-5	-	TGTGCCAGCACCTACCGACAGACCCATAGCAATCAGCCCCAGCATTTT	CASTYRQTHSNQPQHF
TRBV5-1	TRBD1	TRBJ2-5	-	TGCGCCAGCAGCTCGGGACAGCTCCAAGAGACCCAGTACTTC	CASSSGQLQETQYF
TRBV6-6	-	TRBJ1-1	-	TGTGCCAGCATGGCGGCAAACACTGAAGCTTTCTTT	CASMAANTEAFF
TRBV27	-	TRBJ2-7	-	TGTGCCAGCAGTGCCGACAGCTCCTACGAGCAGTACTTC	CASSADSSYEQYF
TRBV6-1	TRBD1	TRBJ1-2	-	TGTGCCAGCAACAGACAGGGGCCTAACTATGGCTACACCTTC	CASNRQGPNYGYTF
TRBV30	-	TRBJ2-1	once	TGTGCCTGGAGTGGACCTCCGAGGGAGCAGTTCTTC	CAWSGPPREQFF
TRBV4-3	TRBD1	TRBJ1-2	-	TGCGCCAGCAGCCAAGTACAGGGGGAGTACTATGGCTACACCTTC	CASSQVQGEYYGYTF
TRBV4-2	-	TRBJ1-6	-	TGTGCCAGCAGCCAAGATTCTGCGGTTCGTGTTGATTCACCCCTCCACTTT	CASSQDSAVRVDSPLHF
TRBV19	-	TRBJ1-2	-	TGTGCCAGTAGCTCTAGGTGGGGGCCCTATGGCTACACCTTC	CASSSRWGPYGYTF
TRBV25-1	TRBD1	TRBJ2-3	once	TGTGCCAGCAGCCAAACAGGGGCCCGCACAGATACGCAGTATTTT	CASSQTGARTDTQYF
TRBV5-1	-	TRBJ2-3	-	TGCGCCAGCAGCTTGGAAGGGGGGCGAGATACGCAGTATTTT	CASSLEGGRDTQYF
TRBV25-1	-	TRBJ1-4	-	TGTGCCAGCAGTGAATCTCTGAAAACAACTAATGAAAAACTGTTTTTT	CASSESLKTTNEKLFF
TRBV11-2	-	TRBJ2-3	-	TGTGCCAGCAGCTTAGGGACCAACGGGGGTCCCACAGATACGCAGTATTTT	CASSLGTNGGPTDTQYF
TRBV30	TRBD1	TRBJ1-6	-	TGTGCCTGGGTCACGGGACAGGGCCATTCACCCCTCCACTTT	CAWVTGQGHSPLHF
TRBV7-8	-	TRBJ1-1	-	TGTGCCAGCAGCGCCACAAGACAGTTTTCAGCTTTCTTT	CASSATRQFSAFF
TRBV4-1	-	TRBJ2-7	-	TGCGCCAGCAGCCCGAGTGAGACTTACGAGCAGTACTTC	CASSPSETYEQYF
TRBV7-9	-	TRBJ2-2	-	TGTGCCAGCAGCTCCCCGGGAACCTCGAACACCGGGGAGCTGTTTTTT	CASSSPGTSNTGELFF
TRBV13	TRBD2	TRBJ2-5	-	TGTGCCAGCAGCTTAGTACTAGCGGATGAAGAGACCCAGTACTTC	CASSLVLADEETQYF
TRBV7-2	-	TRBJ2-7	-	TGTGCCAGCAGCTCCGTGGGTCCAGGTTACTACGAGCAGTACTTC	CASSSVGPGYYEQYF
TRBV11-2	-	TRBJ1-2	-	TGTGCCAGCAGCTTAAGTTCGACAGGTTATGGCTACACCTTC	CASSLSSTGYGYTF
TRBV12-5	-	TRBJ2-1	-	TGTGCTAGTGGTGAATCACTAGTTGGGGAGCAGTTCTTC	CASGESLVGEQFF
TRBV11-2	-	TRBJ2-5	few	TGTGCCAGCAGCCTCCTGGACCGGACTCAAGAGACCCAGTACTTC	CASSLLDRTQETQYF
TRBV27	-	TRBJ1-5	-	TGTGCCAGCAGTTTCGCGCGGGACAATCAGCCCCAGCATTTT	CASSFARDNQPQHF
TRBV6-4	-	TRBJ1-1	once	TGTGCCAGCAGTGACAGGGGCGTAGGAATGAACACTGAAGCTTTCTTT	CASSDRGVGMNTEAFF